This paragraph covers one TCR beta chain sequence. Its antigen is still unknown. Per-base quality was not reported, and no clone a single base away is much larger than it. Ends trimmed: V by 4 bases, J by 0 bases; bases unmatched to a gene: 8. Counted from cysteine to phenylalanine, this CDR3 has 17 amino acids. The retained sequence is limited to the CDR3, 51 bases, with the frame set at the first base. Reading the germline V gene (reference sequence) gives CDR1 LNHDA and CDR2 SQIVND. The time point label of this sample denotes: about 28 days (+/-7) after the second vaccine dose. AZD1222 recipients given second doses at about 4 weeks or at about 12 weeks were pooled, since spike-specific TCR depth and breadth were not found to differ between the two schedules. Vaccinee samples were obtained from the UK trials COV001 and COV002, which included a single-blind randomized controlled phase 2/3 trial of AZD1222 (ChAdOx1 nCoV-19) in healthy adults. For TCRbeta chain sequencing, PBMC samples were collected from trial participants at day 0 and at day 28 after the second dose.

These data belong to a study of T cell responses to AZD1222 COVID-19 vaccine (dated by TCRdb to the early 2020s). About the investigation overall: A total of 233 trial participants underwent TCR sequencing, of whom some 210 received two doses of AZD1222 and approximately 25 received two doses of the MenACWY control vaccine. Trial participants were enrolled by age into subgroups of 18-55, 56-69 and 70-plus years, and roughly 150, 30 and 60 TCR-sequenced participants, respectively, were included in these subgroups.

On the study overall, not on this receptor specifically: The whole spike protein was spanned by vaccine-associated CD4 TCRs, and dominant responses were seen in regions 160-218 and 743-854. Most participants were white British and females outnumbered males, and the authors suggested that clonal diversity may have been underestimated. Conclusions about previously exposed vaccinees were limited because only a handful of AZD1222 recipients were SARS-CoV-2 seropositive at baseline. No day 14 peak-response samples were available, so repertoires were characterized only after the peak T cell response. A significant rise in spike-specific TCR breadth and depth was observed after two AZD1222 doses relative to day 0 and relative to MenACWY recipients. Reportedly, close to half of the unique spike-specific TCRs recognized epitopes lying outside the regions that are mutated in the B.1.351 and B.1.1.7 variants. In the small 56-69-year group, the increase in depth fell short of significance, most likely because of low power.

The CDR3 regions of human TCRbeta chains were analyzed by immunosequencing. As for the original processing: Repertoire TCRs were checked for matches against a reference library of SARS-CoV-2-specific TCRs that had been generated using the MIRA antigen-specificity platform. Breadth meant the fraction of unique TCRs that were SARS-CoV-2-associated, whereas depth meant the fraction of total T cells that were SARS-CoV-2-associated. Using the MIRA data, each spike-specific TCR was mapped to the spike region that the TCR reacts to and placed in a CD4 or CD8 class. Log10-transformed breadth and depth values were compared by one-way ANOVA with Sidak's multiple comparisons tests. Not all clones reach the TCRdb copy of this immuneACCESS table, which keeps in-frame sequences only. Checked studies attribute under half of the gap to unresolved V genes and leave the rest unexplained. That table is the source of V, J and clone size, and D and trimming were worked out from the DNA. The sample records approximately 150,000 clones, about nine tenths of which are singletons. Approximately 5.9% of the sample comes from the top ten.

The clonotype originates from an adult who received the AZD1222 COVID-19 vaccine. The receptor chain draws on TRBV19 and TRBJ2-3; TRBD2 matches 9 bases in the middle. The sequencing here drew on peripheral blood, taken 28 days after the second AZD1222 dose. The DNA reads TGTGCCAGTAGTAACGAAGCGGGGGGCACTAGCACAGATACGCAGTATTTT. Its protein product is CASSNEAGGTSTDTQYF.